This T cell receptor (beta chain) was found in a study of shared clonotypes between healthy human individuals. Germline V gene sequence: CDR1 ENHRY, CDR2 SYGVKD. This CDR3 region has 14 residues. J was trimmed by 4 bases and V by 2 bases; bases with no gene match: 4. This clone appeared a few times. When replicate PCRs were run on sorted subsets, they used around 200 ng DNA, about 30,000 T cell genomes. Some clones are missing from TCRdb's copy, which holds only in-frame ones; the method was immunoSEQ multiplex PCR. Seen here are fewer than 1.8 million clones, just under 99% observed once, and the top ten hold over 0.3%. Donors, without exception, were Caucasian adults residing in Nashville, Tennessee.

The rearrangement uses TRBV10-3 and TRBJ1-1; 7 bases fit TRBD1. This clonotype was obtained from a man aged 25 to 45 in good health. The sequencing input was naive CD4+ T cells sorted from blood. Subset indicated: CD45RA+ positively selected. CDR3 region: CAISEGGGFTEAFF. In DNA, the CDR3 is TGTGCCATCAGTGAGGGAGGGGGCTTCACTGAAGCTTTCTTT.